This T cell receptor beta chain was retrieved from a study of cytomegalovirus exposure and HLA in healthy donors. Study background: Approximately 200 million T cells yielded more than 90 million unique TCR beta sequences in earlier analysis.

PCR used 60 Vbeta primers and 13 Jbeta primers. Original handling: In a later analysis, some 80 million unique TCR beta chains included roughly 11 million shared by two or more donors. Measured with immunoSEQ multiplex PCR; TCRdb has only the in-frame clones, and not every one. V and J calls plus clone size are reproduced from that table; the DNA served to infer D and trimming. In the table there are about 120,000 clones, approximately 82% of which are singletons. Points on this clone: Its specificity is unknown.

Notes on the study in general: A later analysis found that most CMV-associated TCR beta chains appeared HLA-restricted.

Germline CDR1 is SNHLY and CDR2 is FYNNEI. V lost 6 bases to trimming and J lost 2 bases; unmatched junction nucleotides: 11. This CDR3 is 16 amino acids long. All donors participated as healthy donors of bone marrow. Sequenced: PBMCs. The chain employs TRBV2 and TRBJ2-5, with TRBD1 matching over 8 bases. The sequence was collected from a man aged 18 to 35 in good health and CMV-seropositive. CDR3 amino acids: CASSIGAGGLQETQYF. As DNA, the CDR3 is TGTGCCAGCAGCATTGGCGCAGGGGGCCTTCAAGAGACCCAGTACTTC.